A selection of T cell receptor beta chains follows, all from one sample in a study of CD8+CD57+ T cells in acquired aplastic anemia. TCRdb analysed the reads with MiXCR anew, one entry per CDR3 protein. The data show some 130,000 distinct CDR3 sequences, less than 45% seen once. The sample was sorted CD4+, CD8+, or CD8+CD57+ T cells (not recorded which) from PBMCs. The receptors were sampled from a human donor in good health, serving as a control. CDR3s include the opening cysteine and the closing phenylalanine or tryptophan. A D gene is named only where the DNA matches it firmly. Size tells how often a clone was seen (once, few, many) or the class of an expanded clone, and some rows leave it out.

D gene	V gene	J gene	clone size	CDR3 DNA	CDR3 protein
.	TRBV6-1	TRBJ2-1	.	TGTGCCAGCACCTTCCAGGGTGTGGGTCGGGACAATGAGCAGTTCTTC	CASTFQGVGRDNEQFF
.	TRBV19	TRBJ2-3	many	TGTGCCAGTAGTTCCGGGGAGGGCACAGATACGCAGTATTTT	CASSSGEGTDTQYF
.	TRBV2	TRBJ1-2	.	TGTGCCAGCAGACTAGCGGAGGCCGGGGGAGATGGCTACACCTTC	CASRLAEAGGDGYTF
.	TRBV5-1	TRBJ2-1	many	TGCGCCAGCAGCCCGGGTGGGAATGAGCAGTTCTTC	CASSPGGNEQFF
.	TRBV9	TRBJ2-2	.	TGTGCCAGCAGCCGGGACGGGGAGCTGTTTTTT	CASSRDGELFF
.	TRBV6-2/TRBV6-3	TRBJ1-2	.	TGTGCCAGCAGTCGTTTAGACAGGTCCTATGGCTACACCTTC	CASSRLDRSYGYTF
TRBD2	TRBV10-2	TRBJ2-2	once	TGCGCCACTCACAATACTCGCGGGAGATTAGACGGGGAGCTGTTTTTT	CATHNTRGRLDGELFF
.	TRBV2	TRBJ1-1	.	TGTGCCAGGAAGGGCCAGAAGAATACTGAGGCTTTCTTT	CARKGQKNTEAFF
.	TRBV4-2	TRBJ2-6	many	TGTGCCAGCAGCCAACCCCGGGGACATCGCTCTGGGGCCAACGTCCTGACTTTC	CASSQPRGHRSGANVLTF
.	TRBV3-1	TRBJ1-3	.	TGTGCCAGCAGCCAAGATAGGGGCCATACTGGAGACACCATATATTTT	CASSQDRGHTGDTIYF
.	TRBV20-1	TRBJ2-3	.	TGCAGTGCTAGCCCTGGAGAGAGCCTAGGGGATACGCAGTATTTT	CSASPGESLGDTQYF
.	TRBV13	TRBJ2-5	many	TGTGCCAGCAGCTTAGGGCAGATACAAGAGACCCAGTACTTC	CASSLGQIQETQYF
TRBD1	TRBV2	TRBJ2-7	few	TGTGCCAGCAGTGATCACAGGGGGAAGCAGTACTTC	CASSDHRGKQYF
TRBD1	TRBV5-1	TRBJ2-1	many	TGCGCCAGCACCCTTGGGACGGGACAGCAGAGGAATGAGCAGTTCTTC	CASTLGTGQQRNEQFF
.	TRBV5-1	TRBJ2-2	.	TGCGCCAGCAGCTTGGCCCTTACTCCCGGGGAGCTGTTTTTT	CASSLALTPGELFF
TRBD1	TRBV2	TRBJ1-1	.	TGTGCCAGCAGCGTAGGTGGGACAGGGGGCACTGAAGCTTTCTTT	CASSVGGTGGTEAFF
.	TRBV3-1	TRBJ1-2	many	TGTGCCAGCAGCCTCTTGAGAGATTATGGCTACACCTTC	CASSLLRDYGYTF
TRBD1	TRBV6-1	TRBJ1-5	many	TGTGCCAGTAGGACAGGCCAGAGCAATCAGCCCCAGCATTTT	CASRTGQSNQPQHF
TRBD1	TRBV2	TRBJ2-5	few	TGTGCCAGCAGCTATGACAGGGGAGGAGAGACCCAGTACTTC	CASSYDRGGETQYF
.	TRBV12-3/TRBV12-4	TRBJ2-4	.	TGTGCCAGCAGTTCCACGCTCCTATTAGGGACCTTAGCCAAAAACATTCAGTACTTC	CASSSTLLLGTLAKNIQYF
.	TRBV5-6	TRBJ1-2	few	TGTGCCAGCAGCGTGAGGGGGTATGGCTACACCTTC	CASSVRGYGYTF
.	TRBV5-1	TRBJ2-2	many	TGCGCCAGCAACCGAAACACCGGGGAGCTGTTTTTT	CASNRNTGELFF
.	TRBV7-9	TRBJ2-1	many	TGTGCCAGCAGCTCTGGGCGGCTAGTGGGCAATGAGCAGTTCTTC	CASSSGRLVGNEQFF
TRBD1	TRBV10-1	TRBJ1-3	.	TGCGGCAGCAGTGCAGGGGGCTCTGGAAACACCATATATTTC	CGSSAGGSGNTIYF
.	TRBV5-6	TRBJ2-1	.	TGTGCCAGCAGCTTCGAGGCGGGACCTTCCTACAATGAGCAGTCCTTC	CASSFEAGPSYNEQSF
TRBD2	TRBV10-3	TRBJ2-7	few	TGTGCCATCTGGGGGGGGACTGGCGCCTACGAGCAGTACTTC	CAIWGGTGAYEQYF
.	TRBV7-2	TRBJ1-6	.	TGTGCCAACAGCTTAGGAGGGAATTCACCCCTCCACTTT	CANSLGGNSPLHF
.	TRBV15	TRBJ1-1	few	TGTTCCACCAGCAGGCCCCGGGCGGACACTGAAGCTTTCTTT	CSTSRPRADTEAFF
TRBD1	TRBV24-1	TRBJ1-2	.	TGTGCCACCAGGGCAGGGGGGTCGGGCTATGGCTACACCTTC	CATRAGGSGYGYTF
.	TRBV5-1	TRBJ2-5	many	TGCGCCAGCAGCTTGGCCGTCGGCAGGGTTGAGACCCAGTACTTC	CASSLAVGRVETQYF
.	TRBV3-1	TRBJ2-7	many	TGTGCCAGCAGCCAAGATTCCCGTAACTCCTACGAGCAGTACTTC	CASSQDSRNSYEQYF
TRBD2	TRBV7-2	TRBJ2-7	.	TGTGCCAGCAGCCCTAGCGGGGCAATCTACGAGCAGTACTTC	CASSPSGAIYEQYF
.	TRBV5-6	TRBJ2-7	few	TGTGCCAGCAGCTGGGGGGCGACCTACGAGCAGTACTTC	CASSWGATYEQYF
TRBD1	TRBV27	TRBJ1-4	few	TGTGCCAGCAGCGGCCATCGAGGGACAGTTGAAAAACTGTTTTTT	CASSGHRGTVEKLFF
.	TRBV29-1	TRBJ2-5	many	TGCAGCGCAGACAGTTTAACGCAAGAGACCCAGTACTTC	CSADSLTQETQYF
TRBD2	TRBV7-6	TRBJ2-1	.	TGTGCCAGCAGCTCCACCTATAGCGGGAATGAGCAGTTCTTC	CASSSTYSGNEQFF
TRBD1	TRBV5-4	TRBJ1-2	.	TGTGCCAGCAGCTTGGGCCTGACAGGGTTAATTAACTATGGCTACACCTTC	CASSLGLTGLINYGYTF
.	TRBV2	TRBJ2-1	medium-sized	TGTGCTGGCGCGCCTTCCTACAATGAGCAGTTCTTC	CAGAPSYNEQFF
.	TRBV20-1	TRBJ1-6	few	TGCAGTGCTACGGACAGATCCTATAATTCACCCCTCCACTTT	CSATDRSYNSPLHF
.	TRBV5-1	TRBJ2-3	many	TGCGCCAGCAGCACCAGACTCACCGACACAGATACGCAGTATTTT	CASSTRLTDTDTQYF
.	TRBV2	TRBJ2-7	.	TGTGCCAGCAGTGCTAGAGAAAGACAGGACATTTACGAGCAGTACTTC	CASSARERQDIYEQYF
.	TRBV11-2	TRBJ1-2	many	TGTGCCAGCAGCTTAGGGGGCATATGGGGCTACACCTTC	CASSLGGIWGYTF
TRBD1	TRBV7-2	TRBJ2-5	.	TGTGCCAGCAGCGCTGACAGGGCCCAAGAGACCCAGTACTTC	CASSADRAQETQYF
.	TRBV7-1	TRBJ1-5	many	TGTGCCAGCAGCTCGTTTAGGGGACACGGTGGGGAAAATAGCAATCAGCCCCAGCATTTT	CASSSFRGHGGENSNQPQHF